A single sample is the source of the 26 T cell receptor beta chains below, sequenced in a study of blood T cell repertoires in COVID-19. Using immunoSEQ multiplex PCR, the repertoire was profiled, and TCRdb retains in-frame clones only, with some absent. The sample holds around 70,000 clones; 83% are singletons and the top ten take approximately 40%. The specimen was peripheral blood. The receptors were sampled from a man older than 75 with acute or convalescent COVID-19.

This chain links TRBV4-3 with TRBJ1-1, with TRBD1 identical over 11 bases. Germline V gene lookup returns CDR1 LGHNA and CDR2 YSLEER. J gave up 1 base and V 4 bases, and 8 bases lay outside the gene matches. The length of the CDR3 is 17 residues. In DNA form, the CDR3 reads TGCGCCAGCAGCCGAGCGGGGACAGGGGGAGGGAACACTGAAGCTTTCTTT. It specifies CASSRAGTGGGNTEAFF.

The chain is built from TRBV2 and TRBJ2-6; D possibly corresponds to TRBD1 (5 bases). The CDR3 totals 14 residues. Trimming cost V 1 base and J 5 bases, with 6 bases left between them. CDR1 and CDR2 (germline): SNHLY, FYNNEI. This CDR3 reads CASSEGGWANVLTF. The CDR3 DNA reads TGTGCCAGCAGTGAAGGGGGCTGGGCCAACGTCCTGACTTTC.

The chain employs TRBV29-1 and TRBJ1-1; TRBD1 agrees at 7 bases. Unmatched junction bases numbered 6, after V lost 4 bases and J lost 10 bases. The CDR3 contains 11 residues. Germline values: CDR1 SQVTM, CDR2 ANQGSEA. CDR3 sequence reads: CSVGQGGVAFF. In DNA, the CDR3 is TGCAGCGTTGGACAGGGAGGCGTAGCTTTCTTT.

This clone was counted between two and nine times. The chain has TRBV18 and TRBJ2-2; tentatively, D is TRBD2 (5 bases). Germline loops: CDR1 KGHSH, CDR2 LQKENI. The V and J ends lost 0 bases and 3 bases respectively, with 5 bases between them. The CDR3 runs to 14 residues. The CDR3 bases are TGTGCCAGCTCACCACCGAGGGACACCGGGGAGCTGTTTTTT. Amino acid sequence: CASSPPRDTGELFF.

The V and J genes are TRBV6-2 or TRBV6-3 and TRBJ2-1, with 12 bases fitting TRBD2. Germline assignment: CDR1 MNHEY and CDR2 SVGEGT. The CDR3 consists of 17 residues. The J segment lost 7 bases and the V segment lost 0 bases, leaving 7 bases of the junction unmatched. CDR3 amino acids: CASSYSPGTSGWNEQFF. The CDR3 bases are TGTGCCAGCAGTTACTCCCCCGGGACTAGCGGGTGGAATGAGCAGTTCTTC.

V and J are TRBV7-2 and TRBJ1-6, with D maybe TRBD1 (5 bases). Trimming left V 5 bases short and J 6 bases short, with 14 bases between. Germline CDR1 reads SGHTA; CDR2 reads FQGNSA. The CDR3 totals 15 residues. The CDR3 loop is CASSKDLGGNSPLHF. CDR3 DNA: TGTGCCAGCAGCAAGGACCTCGGGGGTAATTCACCCCTCCACTTT. The variable domain in full, completed from reference TRBV7-2 and TRBJ1-6, reads GAGVSQSPSNKVTEKGKDVELRCDPISGHTALYWYRQSLGQGLEFLIYFQGNSAPDKSGLPSDRFSAERTGGSVSTLTIQRTQQEDSAVYLCASSKDLGGNSPLHFGNGTRLTVT.

This sequence joins TRBV28 and TRBJ1-5; 9 positions match TRBD1. Germline-derived CDR1 and CDR2 are MDHEN and SYDVKM. Losses at the gene ends were 6 bases for V and 16 bases for J; bases not matched to a gene: 7. CDR3 size: 11 residues. CDR3 amino acids: CASSYGTGPHF. CDR3 coding DNA: TGTGCCAGCAGCTACGGGACAGGGCCCCATTTT.

The chain couples TRBV18 to TRBJ1-2; D unresolved. This CDR3 contains 14 residues. Trimming cost V 3 bases and J 2 bases, with 10 bases left between them. CDR1 and CDR2 (germline): KGHSH, LQKENI. CDR3 coding DNA: TGTGCCAGCTCACCGGCAGGCCAGAACTATGGCTACACCTTC. This sequence encodes CASSPAGQNYGYTF.

DNA of the CDR3: TGTGCCAGCACCTCCCTCCTATCTAACACCGGGGAGCTGTTTTTT. As protein: CASTSLLSNTGELFF. The rearrangement links TRBV6-5 to TRBJ2-2; D unresolved. V was shortened by 7 bases and J by 2 bases, with 14 bases between the two germline ends. CDR3 size: 15 residues. Germline V gene data show CDR1 as MNHEY and CDR2 as SVGAGI.

This clone was found once. V is TRBV7-2 and J is TRBJ2-3; 7 bases map to TRBD1. There are 15 residues in the CDR3. Germline assignment: CDR1 SGHTA and CDR2 FQGNSA. V trimming: 5 bases; J trimming: 3 bases; junction bases outside the gene matches: 8. The CDR3 coding sequence is TGTGCCAGCAGCACACAGCGACAGGGTACAGATACGCAGTATTTT. This translates into CASSTQRQGTDTQYF.

The V and J genes are TRBV3-1 (or the pseudogene TRBV3-2) and TRBJ1-5, with D perhaps TRBD1 (5 bases). Germline-derived CDR1 and CDR2 are LGHDT and YNNKEL (reference sequence). V gave up 1 base and J gave up 0 bases, with 16 bases separating them. This CDR3 contains 18 residues. DNA of the CDR3: TGTGCCAGCAGCCAAGGGTACGACAGAACTTATAGCAATCAGCCCCAGCATTTT. Encoded protein: CASSQGYDRTYSNQPQHF.

V gene TRBV15 combines with J gene TRBJ1-1; D not resolved. CDR1 is LNHNV, CDR2 YYDKDF, per germline (reference sequence). Trimming removed 4 bases at V and 0 bases at J, with 9 bases between. This CDR3 has 14 amino acids. The CDR3 DNA is TGTGCCACCAGCAAAACCCTACTGAACACTGAAGCTTTCTTT. It specifies CATSKTLLNTEAFF.

In its sample, this clone was seen once. The V gene is TRBV11-2, the J gene TRBJ1-3; D unclear. The V gene's germline CDR1 is SGHAT and CDR2 FQNNGV. The CDR3 has 18 amino acids. Trimming stripped 6 bases from V and 4 bases from J, with 25 bases between. The CDR3 DNA is TGTGCCAGCAGTTCGTCGAGCCGGGGAGTGGGCCCAGGAAACACCATATATTTT. It yields the protein CASSSSSRGVGPGNTIYF.

This clone occurred a few times. The chain joins TRBV9 to TRBJ2-7; D possibly corresponds to TRBD2 (6 bases). Trimming took 4 bases from V and 2 from J, leaving 10 bases between them. Per germline, CDR1 SGDLS and CDR2 YYNGEE. The CDR3 has 13 residues. This CDR3 is CASSPWGAYEQYF. The CDR3 DNA reads as TGTGCCAGCAGCCCCTGGGGGGCCTACGAGCAGTACTTC.

This clone came up a few times. This chain uses TRBV4-3 with TRBJ2-1, with 7 positions matching TRBD2. Germline V gives CDR1 LGHNA, CDR2 YSLEER. V was pared by 1 base and J by 5 bases, with 8 bases of the junction left unmatched. The CDR3 is 16 residues long. The CDR3 DNA sequence: TGCGCCAGCAGCCAAGTTGCTAGCGGAAAACACAATGAGCAGTTCTTC. As protein: CASSQVASGKHNEQFF.

The chain carries TRBV7-6 and TRBJ2-3; the match to TRBD2 covers 12 bases. This CDR3 contains 16 residues. Germline assignment: CDR1 SGHVS and CDR2 FNYEAQ. V was pared by 5 bases and J by 5 bases, with 8 bases of the junction left unmatched. The DNA of the CDR3 is TGTGCCAGCAGCAGAAGACTAGCGGGGGAGATAGATACGCAGTATTTT. It codes for CASSRRLAGEIDTQYF.

The chain recombines TRBV19 with TRBJ1-1; D possibly corresponds to TRBD1 (5 bases). The CDR3 has 15 residues. The ends were cut back, 4 bases at V and 1 base at J, with 13 bases in the middle. Germline CDR1 reads LNHDA; CDR2 reads SQIVND (reference sequence). As DNA, the CDR3 is TGTGCCAGTAGTACGCAACCAGGGCAGAACACTGAAGCTTTCTTT. Its protein is CASSTQPGQNTEAFF.

The CDR3 protein is CASSLAGSSYEQYF. In DNA form, the CDR3 reads TGTGCCAGCAGCTTAGCGGGGTCTTCCTACGAGCAGTACTTC. The chain is built from TRBV11-2 and TRBJ2-7; maybe TRBD2 (5 bases). Germline V CDR1 and CDR2: SGHAT, FQNNGV. Trimming removed 1 base from V and 1 base from J, with 8 bases in between. CDR3 length: 14 residues.

The DNA of the CDR3 is TGTGCCAGTAGTCCACAGCCGAGCTCCTACGAGCAGTACTTC. Encoded protein: CASSPQPSSYEQYF. The chain links TRBV19 to TRBJ2-7; D is undetermined. Trimming removed 5 bases at V and 0 bases at J, with 11 bases between. The CDR3 has 14 amino acids. Germline lookup yields CDR1 LNHDA and CDR2 SQIVND (reference sequence).

The genes are TRBV7-2 and TRBJ2-3; 7 nucleotides align to TRBD1. Trimming at V came to 2 bases and at J to 3 bases, leaving 8 bases not matched to a gene. CDR1 and CDR2 from the germline V gene are SGHTA and FQGNSA. This CDR3 has 16 amino acids. CDR3 nucleotides: TGTGCCAGCAGCTTATTTCAGGACAGGTGGACAGATACGCAGTATTTT. As protein: CASSLFQDRWTDTQYF.

J is TRBJ1-5 and V is TRBV7-8; D might be TRBD1 (6 bases). V lost 3 bases and J lost 6, with 12 bases in between. Germline V gives CDR1 SGHVS, CDR2 FQNEAQ. This CDR3 has 14 amino acids. The CDR3 loop reads CASSFSGDGQPQHF. CDR3 nucleotides: TGTGCCAGCAGCTTTTCAGGGGATGGTCAGCCCCAGCATTTT.

This clone was seen only once. V and J are TRBV7-9 and TRBJ1-1; a weak D match, TRBD1 (5 bases). The CDR3 has 13 amino acids. From germline, CDR1 is SEHNR and CDR2 FQNEAQ (reference sequence). V shed 5 bases and J shed 1 base, with 8 bases lying between them. Here the CDR3 reads CASSSRANTEAFF. In DNA, the CDR3 is TGTGCCAGCAGCAGCAGGGCGAACACTGAAGCTTTCTTT. Full variable domain (outside the CDR3, taken from reference TRBV7-9 and TRBJ1-1): DTGVSQNPRHKITKRGQNVTFRCDPISEHNRLYWYRQTLGQGPEFLTYFQNEAQLEKSRLLSDRFSAERPKGSFSTLEIQRTEQGDSAMYLCASSSRANTEAFFGQGTRLTVV.

Comment on this clone: Additional DNA sequences in this sample encode the identical CDR3. The V call is TRBV12-3 or TRBV12-4, the J call TRBJ1-2; D is unresolved. This CDR3 spans 12 amino acids. V shed 3 bases and J shed 2 bases, with 4 bases lying between them. CDR3 sequence (DNA): TGTGCCAGCAGTTTCGGGAACTATGGCTACACCTTC. Residues: CASSFGNYGYTF.

J is TRBJ1-3 and V is TRBV6-6; D possibly corresponds to TRBD1 (6 bases). Between the trimmed V and J ends, which lost 7 bases and 3 bases, there was a span of 16 bases. The length of the CDR3 is 15 residues. The germline V gene has CDR1 MNHNY and CDR2 SVGAGI (reference sequence). This CDR3 reads CASNLGGAGGNTIYF. The CDR3 DNA reads TGTGCCAGCAACCTGGGGGGGGCAGGTGGAAACACCATATATTTT.

This sequence joins TRBV19 and TRBJ1-2; TRBD1 agrees at 9 bases. J was trimmed by 4 bases and V by 10 bases; bases with no gene match: 10. This CDR3 is 14 amino acids long. CDR1 and CDR2 from the germline V gene are LNHDA and SQIVND (reference sequence). The CDR3 DNA follows: TGTGCCACCTCTACGACAGGGGGAGGCTATGGCTACACCTTC. Its protein is CATSTTGGGYGYTF.

This rearrangement joins TRBV6-2 or TRBV6-3 to TRBJ2-3; D is ambiguous. CDR1 and CDR2 (germline): MNHEY, SVGEGT. Trimming cost V 3 bases and J 5 bases, with 6 bases left between them. CDR3 size: 12 residues. The chain's CDR3 is CASSYPQDTQYF. The CDR3 nucleotides are TGTGCCAGCAGTTATCCCCAAGATACGCAGTATTTT.